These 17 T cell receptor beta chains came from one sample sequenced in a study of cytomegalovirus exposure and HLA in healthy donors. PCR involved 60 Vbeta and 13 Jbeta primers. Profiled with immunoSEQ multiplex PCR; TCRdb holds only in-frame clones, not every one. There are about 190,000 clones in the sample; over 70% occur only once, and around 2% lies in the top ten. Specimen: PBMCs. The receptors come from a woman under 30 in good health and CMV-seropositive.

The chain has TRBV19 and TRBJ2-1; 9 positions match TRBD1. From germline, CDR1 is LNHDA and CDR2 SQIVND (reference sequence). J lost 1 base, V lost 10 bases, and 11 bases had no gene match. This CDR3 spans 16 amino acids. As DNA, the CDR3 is TGTGCCACTATCCAAGGGGGGACAGGGTCCTACAATGAGCAGTTCTTC. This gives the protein CATIQGGTGSYNEQFF.

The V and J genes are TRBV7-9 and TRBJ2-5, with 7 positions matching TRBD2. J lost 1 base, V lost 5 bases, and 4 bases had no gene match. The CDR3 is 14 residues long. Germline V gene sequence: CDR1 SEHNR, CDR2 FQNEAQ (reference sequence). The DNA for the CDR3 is TGTGCCAGCAGCACCCCTAGCGGCCAAGAGACCCAGTACTTC. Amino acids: CASSTPSGQETQYF.

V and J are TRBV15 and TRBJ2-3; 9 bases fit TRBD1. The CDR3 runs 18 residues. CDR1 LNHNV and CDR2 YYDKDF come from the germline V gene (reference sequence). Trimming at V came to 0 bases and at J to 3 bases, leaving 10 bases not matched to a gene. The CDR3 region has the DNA TGTGCCACCAGCAGAGAAAGGGGACAGGGACCCCTGACAGATACGCAGTATTTT. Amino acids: CATSRERGQGPLTDTQYF.

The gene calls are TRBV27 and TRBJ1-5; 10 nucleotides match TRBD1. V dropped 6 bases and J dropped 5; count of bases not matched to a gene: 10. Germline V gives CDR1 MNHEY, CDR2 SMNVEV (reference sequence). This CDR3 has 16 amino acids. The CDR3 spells CASSPRGQGNHQPQHF. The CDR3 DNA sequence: TGTGCCAGCAGCCCCAGGGGACAGGGGAATCATCAGCCCCAGCATTTT.

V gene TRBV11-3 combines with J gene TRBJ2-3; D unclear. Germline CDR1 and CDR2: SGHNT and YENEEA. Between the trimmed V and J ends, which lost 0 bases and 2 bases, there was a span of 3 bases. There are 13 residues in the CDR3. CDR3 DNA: TGTGCCAGCAGCTTAGACGTCACAGATACGCAGTATTTT. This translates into CASSLDVTDTQYF.

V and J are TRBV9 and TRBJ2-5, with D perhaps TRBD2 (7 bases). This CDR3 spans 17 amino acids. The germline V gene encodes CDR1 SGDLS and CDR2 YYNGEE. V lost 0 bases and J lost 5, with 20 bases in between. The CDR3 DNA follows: TGTGCCAGCAGCGTAGGGGAGGGGGAAACGTTCGGGGAGACCCAGTACTTC. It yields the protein CASSVGEGETFGETQYF.

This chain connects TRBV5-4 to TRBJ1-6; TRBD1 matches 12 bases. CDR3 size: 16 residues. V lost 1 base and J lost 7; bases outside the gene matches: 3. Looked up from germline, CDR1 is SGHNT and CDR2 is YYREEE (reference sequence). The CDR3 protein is CASSLRDRGPNSPLHF. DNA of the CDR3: TGTGCCAGCAGCTTGAGGGACAGGGGGCCAAATTCACCCCTCCACTTT. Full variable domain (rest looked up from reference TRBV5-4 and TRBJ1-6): ETGVTQSPTHLIKTRGQQVTLRCSSQSGHNTVSWYQQALGQGPQFIFQYYREEENGRGNFPPRFSGLQFPNYSSELNVNALELDDSALYLCASSLRDRGPNSPLHFGNGTRLTVT.

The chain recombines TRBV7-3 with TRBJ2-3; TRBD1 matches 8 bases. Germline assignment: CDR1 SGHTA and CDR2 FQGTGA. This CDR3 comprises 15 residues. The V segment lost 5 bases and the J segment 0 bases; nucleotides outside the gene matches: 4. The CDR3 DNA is TGTGCCAGCAGCCCTCGGACAGGGAGCACAGATACGCAGTATTTT. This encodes CASSPRTGSTDTQYF.

CDR3 protein: CASSLRPMTGGNTGELFF. For the CDR3, the DNA is TGTGCCAGCAGCTTACGACCTATGACTGGAGGGAACACCGGGGAGCTGTTTTTT. The gene calls are TRBV7-2 and TRBJ2-2, with D perhaps TRBD2 (5 bases). V dropped 2 bases and J dropped 1 base, with 17 bases sitting between them. Germline V gene sequence: CDR1 SGHTA, CDR2 FQGNSA. There are 18 residues in the CDR3.

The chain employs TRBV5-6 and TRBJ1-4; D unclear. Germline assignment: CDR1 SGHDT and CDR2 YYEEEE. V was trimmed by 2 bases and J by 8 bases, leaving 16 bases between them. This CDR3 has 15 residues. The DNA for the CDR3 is TGTGCCAGCAGCTTAGGTCCGAGGGTAACGGAAAAACTGTTTTTT. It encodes CASSLGPRVTEKLFF.

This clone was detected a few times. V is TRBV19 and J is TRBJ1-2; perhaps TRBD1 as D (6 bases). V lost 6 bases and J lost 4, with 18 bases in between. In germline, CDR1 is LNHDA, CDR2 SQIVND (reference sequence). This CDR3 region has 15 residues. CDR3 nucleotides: TGTGCCAGTAGCGAGGCAGGGGCCGAGACCTATGGCTACACCTTC. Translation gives CASSEAGAETYGYTF.

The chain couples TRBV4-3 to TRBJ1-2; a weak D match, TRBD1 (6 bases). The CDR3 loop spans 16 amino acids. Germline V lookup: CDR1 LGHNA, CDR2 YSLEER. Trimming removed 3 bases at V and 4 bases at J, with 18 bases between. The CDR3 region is CASSQRRTDHVYGYTF. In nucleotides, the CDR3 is TGCGCCAGCAGCCAGCGACGGACAGACCACGTCTATGGCTACACCTTC.

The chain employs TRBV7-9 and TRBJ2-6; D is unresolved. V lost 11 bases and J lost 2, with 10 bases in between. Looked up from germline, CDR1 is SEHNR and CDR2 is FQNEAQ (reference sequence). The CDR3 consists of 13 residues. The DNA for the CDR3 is TGTGCCGGAGCAGTAACTGGGGCCAACGTCCTGACTTTC. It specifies CAGAVTGANVLTF.

CDR3 bases: TGTGCCAGCAGCTTAGGGAACAGGGCGACGAACACTGAAGCTTTCTTT. Translating gives CASSLGNRATNTEAFF. V is TRBV11-1 and J is TRBJ1-1, with D perhaps TRBD1 (6 bases). This CDR3 region has 16 residues. V was shortened by 1 base and J by 1 base, with 13 bases between the two germline ends. CDR1 SGHAT and CDR2 FQDESV come from the germline V gene (reference sequence).

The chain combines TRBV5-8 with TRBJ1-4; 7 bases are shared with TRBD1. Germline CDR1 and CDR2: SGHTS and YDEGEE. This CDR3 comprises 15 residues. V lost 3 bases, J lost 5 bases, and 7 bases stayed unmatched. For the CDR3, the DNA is TGTGCCAGCAGCTCCGGGCAGGGGGTAAATGAAAAACTGTTTTTT. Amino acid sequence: CASSSGQGVNEKLFF.

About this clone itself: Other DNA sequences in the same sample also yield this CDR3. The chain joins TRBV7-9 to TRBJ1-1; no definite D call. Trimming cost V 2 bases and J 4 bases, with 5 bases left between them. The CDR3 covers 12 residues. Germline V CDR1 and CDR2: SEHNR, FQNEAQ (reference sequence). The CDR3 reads CASSLRGTEAFF. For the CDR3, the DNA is TGTGCCAGCAGCTTAAGAGGCACTGAAGCTTTCTTT.

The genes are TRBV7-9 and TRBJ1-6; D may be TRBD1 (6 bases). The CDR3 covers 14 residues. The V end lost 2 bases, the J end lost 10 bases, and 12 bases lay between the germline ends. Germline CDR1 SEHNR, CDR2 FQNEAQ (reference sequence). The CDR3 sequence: CASSLQGSGSPLHF. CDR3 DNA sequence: TGTGCCAGCAGCTTACAGGGGAGTGGATCACCCCTCCACTTT. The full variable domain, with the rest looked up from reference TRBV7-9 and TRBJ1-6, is DTGVSQNPRHKITKRGQNVTFRCDPISEHNRLYWYRQTLGQGPEFLTYFQNEAQLEKSRLLSDRFSAERPKGSFSTLEIQRTEQGDSAMYLCASSLQGSGSPLHFGNGTRLTVT.